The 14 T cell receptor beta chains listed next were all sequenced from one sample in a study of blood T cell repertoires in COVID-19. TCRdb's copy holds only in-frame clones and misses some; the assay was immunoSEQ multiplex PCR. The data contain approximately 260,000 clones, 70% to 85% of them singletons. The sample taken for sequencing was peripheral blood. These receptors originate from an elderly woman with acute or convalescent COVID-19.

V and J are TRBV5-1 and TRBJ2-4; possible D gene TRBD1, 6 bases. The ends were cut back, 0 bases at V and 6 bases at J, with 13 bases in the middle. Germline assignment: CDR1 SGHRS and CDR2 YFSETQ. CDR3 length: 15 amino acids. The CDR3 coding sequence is TGCGCCAGCAGCTTGGACAGGGTATTGAGAAACATTCAGTACTTC. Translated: CASSLDRVLRNIQYF.

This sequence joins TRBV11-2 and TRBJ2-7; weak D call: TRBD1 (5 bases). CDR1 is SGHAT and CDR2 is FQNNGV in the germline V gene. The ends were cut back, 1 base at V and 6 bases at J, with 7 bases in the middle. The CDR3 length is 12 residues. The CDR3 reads CASSLVRGEQYF. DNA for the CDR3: TGTGCCAGCAGCTTAGTAAGGGGCGAGCAGTACTTC.

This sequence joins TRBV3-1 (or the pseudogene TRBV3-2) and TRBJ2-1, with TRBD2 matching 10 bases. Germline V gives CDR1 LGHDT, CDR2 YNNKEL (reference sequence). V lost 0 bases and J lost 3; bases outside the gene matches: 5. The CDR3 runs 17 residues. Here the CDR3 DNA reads TGTGCCAGCAGCCAAGATTCGGGACTAGCGTTCTACAATGAGCAGTTCTTC. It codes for CASSQDSGLAFYNEQFF.

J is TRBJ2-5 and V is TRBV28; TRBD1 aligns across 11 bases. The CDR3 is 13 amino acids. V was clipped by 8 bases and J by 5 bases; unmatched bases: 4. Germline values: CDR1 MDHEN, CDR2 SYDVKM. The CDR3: CASEDRGQETQYF. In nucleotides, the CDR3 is TGTGCCAGCGAGGACAGGGGGCAGGAGACCCAGTACTTC. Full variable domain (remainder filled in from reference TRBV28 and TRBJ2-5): DVKVTQSSRYLVKRTGEKVFLECVQDMDHENMFWYRQDPGLGLRLIYFSYDVKMKEKGDIPEGYSVSREKKERFSLILESASTNQTSMYLCASEDRGQETQYFGPGTRLLVL.

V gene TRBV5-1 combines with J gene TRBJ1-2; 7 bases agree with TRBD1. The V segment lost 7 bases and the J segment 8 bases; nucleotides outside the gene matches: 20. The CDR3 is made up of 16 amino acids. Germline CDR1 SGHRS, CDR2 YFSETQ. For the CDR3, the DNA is TGCGCCAGCCAATGGGGGACAGACTCCGCTTGGTCCGGCTACACCTTC. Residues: CASQWGTDSAWSGYTF.

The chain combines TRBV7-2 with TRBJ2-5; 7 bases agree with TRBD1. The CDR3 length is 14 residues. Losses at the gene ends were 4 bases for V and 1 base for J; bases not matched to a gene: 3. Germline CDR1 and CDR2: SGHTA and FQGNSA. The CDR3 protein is CASSSGTAQETQYF. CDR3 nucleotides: TGTGCCAGCAGCTCCGGGACAGCCCAAGAGACCCAGTACTTC.

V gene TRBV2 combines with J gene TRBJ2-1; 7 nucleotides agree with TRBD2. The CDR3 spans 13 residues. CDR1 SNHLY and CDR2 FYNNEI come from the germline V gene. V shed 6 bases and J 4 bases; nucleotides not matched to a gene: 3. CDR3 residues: CASSGLGYNEQFF. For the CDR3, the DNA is TGTGCCAGCAGCGGACTAGGTTACAATGAGCAGTTCTTC.

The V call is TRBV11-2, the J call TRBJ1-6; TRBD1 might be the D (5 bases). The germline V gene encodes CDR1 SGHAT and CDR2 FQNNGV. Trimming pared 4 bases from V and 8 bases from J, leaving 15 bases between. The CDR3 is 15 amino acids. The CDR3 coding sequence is TGTGCCAGCAGCTCCGGGACTGCACGGCATTCACCCCTCCACTTT. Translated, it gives CASSSGTARHSPLHF.

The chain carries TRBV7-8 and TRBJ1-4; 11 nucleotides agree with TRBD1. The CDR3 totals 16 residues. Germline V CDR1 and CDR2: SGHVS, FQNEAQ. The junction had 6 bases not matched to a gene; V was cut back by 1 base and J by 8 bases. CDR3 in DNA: TGTGCCAGCAGCTTAGGGGGACAGGGGGGAGGGGAAAAACTGTTTTTT. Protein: CASSLGGQGGGEKLFF. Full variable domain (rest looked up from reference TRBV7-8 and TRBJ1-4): GAGVSQSPRYKVAKRGQDVALRCDPISGHVSLFWYQQALGQGPEFLTYFQNEAQLDKSGLPSDRFFAERPEGSVSTLKIQRTQQEDSAVYLCASSLGGQGGGEKLFFGSGTQLSVL.

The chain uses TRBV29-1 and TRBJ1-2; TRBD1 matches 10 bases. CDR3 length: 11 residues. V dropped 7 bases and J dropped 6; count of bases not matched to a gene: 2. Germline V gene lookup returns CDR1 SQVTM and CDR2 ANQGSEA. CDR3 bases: TGCAGCGGGGGACAGGGGAATGGCTACACCTTC. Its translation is CSGGQGNGYTF.

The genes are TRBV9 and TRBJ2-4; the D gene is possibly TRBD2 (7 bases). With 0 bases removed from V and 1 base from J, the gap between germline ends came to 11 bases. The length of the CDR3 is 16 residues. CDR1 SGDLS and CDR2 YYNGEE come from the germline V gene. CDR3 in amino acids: CASSVGEGGAKNIQYF. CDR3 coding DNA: TGTGCCAGCAGCGTAGGAGAGGGGGGGGCCAAAAACATTCAGTACTTC.

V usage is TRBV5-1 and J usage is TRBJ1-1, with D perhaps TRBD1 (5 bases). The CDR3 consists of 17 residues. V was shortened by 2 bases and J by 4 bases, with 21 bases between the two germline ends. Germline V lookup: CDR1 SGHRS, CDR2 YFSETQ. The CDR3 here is CASSLQILQVGSTEAFF. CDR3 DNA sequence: TGCGCCAGCAGCTTACAAATATTACAGGTCGGTAGCACTGAAGCTTTCTTT.

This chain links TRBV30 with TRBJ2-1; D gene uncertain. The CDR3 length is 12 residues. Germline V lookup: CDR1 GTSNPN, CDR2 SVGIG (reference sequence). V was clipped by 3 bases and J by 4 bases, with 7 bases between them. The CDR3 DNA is TGTGCCTGGAGCAGTGTTTACAATGAGCAGTTCTTC. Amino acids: CAWSSVYNEQFF.

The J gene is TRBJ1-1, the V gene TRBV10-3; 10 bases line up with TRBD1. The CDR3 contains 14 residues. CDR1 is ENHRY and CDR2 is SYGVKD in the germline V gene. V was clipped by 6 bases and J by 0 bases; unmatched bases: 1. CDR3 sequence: CAISGTGVNTEAFF. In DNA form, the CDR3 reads TGTGCCATCAGCGGGACAGGGGTGAACACTGAAGCTTTCTTT.